This passage covers 25 T cell receptor beta chains from one sample sequenced in a study of regulatory T cells in long-lasting Graves disease. Sequencing libraries for TCR beta were prepared with iRepertoire HTBI primers and Arm-PCR of CDR3 regions. TCRdb itself ran the multiplex PCR reads through MiXCR, one entry per CDR3 protein. The data hold roughly 560,000 distinct CDR3 sequences, with about 16% observed a single time. The time point here: newly diagnosed GD, antithyroid drugs for less than 3 months. Generation of the TCR library employed RNA extracted from PBMCs. These records were also assigned to another study, of T cells in Graves' hyperthyroidism and ophthalmopathy.

The sample consisted of peripheral blood mononuclear cells (PBMCs), taken at new diagnosis, from a patient treated with antithyroid drugs. The origin of the receptors is a woman aged 35-65 years with Graves disease.

This clonotype was seen repeatedly, ten times or more. The chain recombines TRBV7-2 with TRBJ2-7; 9 bases are shared with TRBD1. V gave up 5 bases and J gave up 6 bases; unmatched junction bases: 8. The length of the CDR3 is 14 residues. Germline V gives CDR1 SGHTA, CDR2 FQGNSA. CDR3 sequence: CASSPGDRATEQYF. In nucleotides, the CDR3 is TGTGCCAGCAGCCCGGGGGACAGGGCCACCGAGCAGTACTTC.

Points on this clonotype: One end of the junction varies from germline; a read error may be responsible. The rearrangement joins TRBV28 to TRBJ1-4, with no clear D. The CDR3 covers 15 residues. Per germline, CDR1 MDHEN and CDR2 SYDVKM. CDR3 nucleotides: TGTGCCAGCAGTTTATTGAGTGCAACTAGTGAAAAACTGTTCTTT. It is translated as CASSLLSATSEKLFF.

This clonotype occurred many times. V usage is TRBV20-1 and J usage is TRBJ2-4, with D perhaps being TRBD1 or TRBD2 (5 bases each). The V gene lost 0 bases and the J gene lost 0 bases, with 9 bases spanning the gap. CDR3 length: 15 amino acids. Germline CDR1 and CDR2: DFQATT and SNEGSKA (reference sequence). For the CDR3, the DNA is TGCAGTGCTAGAGATGGGGGACCAGCCAAAAACATTCAGTACTTC. Translating gives CSARDGGPAKNIQYF.

This clonotype was counted at least ten times. The chain couples TRBV5-1 to TRBJ2-1; maybe TRBD2 (6 bases). Deletions cut 4 bases from V and 7 bases from J, with 18 bases between. In germline, CDR1 is SGHRS, CDR2 YFSETQ. CDR3 size: 15 residues. The CDR3 DNA follows: TGCGCCAGCAGCCGCCAGGGCGGGGAATTGAATGAGCAGTTCTTC. This translates into CASSRQGGELNEQFF.

The V call is TRBV30, the J call TRBJ2-1; 9 bases fit TRBD2. V lost 0 bases, J lost 5 bases, and 8 bases stayed unmatched. CDR1 and CDR2 from the germline V gene are GTSNPN and SVGIG (reference sequence). This CDR3 has 16 amino acids. The CDR3 reads CAWSVGSGGPHNEQFF. CDR3 in DNA: TGTGCCTGGAGTGTTGGTAGCGGGGGTCCACACAATGAGCAGTTCTTC.

This clonotype was observed at least ten times. V and J are TRBV20-1 and TRBJ2-1, with no clear D. The germline CDR1 and CDR2 sequences are DFQATT and SNEGSKA (reference sequence). V dropped 0 bases and J dropped 4 bases, with 10 bases sitting between them. This CDR3 comprises 14 residues. CDR3 in amino acids: CSARDLEVYNEQFF. The DNA of the CDR3 is TGCAGTGCTAGAGATCTTGAGGTGTACAATGAGCAGTTCTTC.

This clonotype was seen ten or more times. This chain connects TRBV5-1 to TRBJ2-7; 7 bases match TRBD1. The J segment lost 6 bases and the V segment lost 4 bases, leaving 10 bases of the junction unmatched. The CDR3 has 14 residues. Germline V gives CDR1 SGHRS, CDR2 YFSETQ. The CDR3 coding sequence is TGCGCCAGCAGCAGACGAGGACAGGTTCTCGAGCAGTACTTC. Encoded protein: CASSRRGQVLEQYF.

The chain couples TRBV7-6 to TRBJ2-3; 13 positions match TRBD2. The length of the CDR3 is 16 residues. Germline trimming cut 5 bases from V and 6 bases from J; bases unmatched to any gene: 8. CDR1 SGHVS and CDR2 FNYEAQ come from the germline V gene. The CDR3 nucleotides are TGTGCCAGCAGCCTTGACGGGACTAGCGGGGCTGATACGCAGTATTTT. Its translation: CASSLDGTSGADTQYF.

As for this clonotype: One junction end disagrees with the germline gene, perhaps due to a read error. This rearrangement joins TRBV11-2 to TRBJ1-1, with TRBD1 identical over 7 bases. The V gene's germline CDR1 is SGHAT and CDR2 FQNNGV. The CDR3 loop spans 17 amino acids. CDR3 bases: TGCGCCAGCAGCCGCGGGAGGGGGCAAATACCAAACACTGAAGCTTTCTTT. This encodes CASSRGRGQIPNTEAFF.

This clonotype was observed many times. This chain connects TRBV7-9 to TRBJ2-1; 9 bases are shared with TRBD1. V trimming: 7 bases; J trimming: 4 bases; junction bases outside the gene matches: 17. Germline V lookup: CDR1 SEHNR, CDR2 FQNEAQ (reference sequence). The CDR3 sequence is 18 residues long. CDR3 sequence (DNA): TGTGCCAGCACCGGCGGGGCGGGACAGGGAGGCCTTTACAATGAGCAGTTCTTC. Its translation: CASTGGAGQGGLYNEQFF.

This clonotype was counted many times. A junction boundary mismatches the germline segment, possibly from a read error. The V call is TRBV12-3 or TRBV12-4, the J call TRBJ2-7; either TRBD1 or TRBD2 may supply D (5 bases each). The CDR3 consists of 12 residues. In DNA, the CDR3 is TGTGCCAGCAGTTTAGGTGGGACCCCTTGGAGCTTC. Translated, it gives CASSLGGTPWSF.

This sequence joins TRBV3-1 and TRBJ2-2; D is perhaps TRBD1 (7 bases). With 4 bases removed from V and 1 base from J, the gap between germline ends came to 19 bases. The germline V gene has CDR1 LGHDT and CDR2 YNNKEL (reference sequence). The CDR3 sequence is 18 residues long. The CDR3 protein is CASSPIRGGGQNTGELFF. The CDR3 bases are TGTGCCAGCAGCCCAATAAGAGGAGGGGGCCAGAACACCGGGGAGCTGTTTTTT.

The CDR3 DNA is TGTGCCTGGAAGGGGACGTCTTCACCCCTCCACTTT. Protein product: CAWKGTSSPLHF. The chain combines TRBV30 with TRBJ1-6; D might be TRBD1 (5 bases). This CDR3 has 12 residues. V was shortened by 4 bases and J by 9 bases, with 10 bases between the two germline ends. From germline, CDR1 is GTSNPN and CDR2 SVGIG (reference sequence).

The chain combines TRBV5-4 with TRBJ2-1, with 16 bases matching TRBD2. Germline V gene lookup returns CDR1 SGHNT and CDR2 YYREEE (reference sequence). The CDR3 is made up of 15 amino acids. Germline trimming cut 1 base from V and 12 bases from J; bases unmatched to any gene: 4. This chain's CDR3 is CASSLPGTSGGGQFF. For the CDR3, the DNA is TGTGCCAGCAGCTTGCCCGGGACTAGCGGGGGGGGGCAGTTCTTC.

Ten or more counts support this clonotype. This sequence joins TRBV27 and TRBJ2-3, with D possibly matching TRBD2 (5 bases). Trimming shortened V by 3 bases and J by 5 bases, and 9 bases separated the two germline ends. This CDR3 is 13 amino acids long. Germline assignment: CDR1 MNHEY and CDR2 SMNVEV (reference sequence). In DNA, the CDR3 is TGTGCCAGCAGTTTCCTAGCCCAAGATACGCAGTATTTT. Its translation is CASSFLAQDTQYF.

This clonotype was counted only a few times. CDR3 in DNA: TGTGCCAGCAGTCCGACTAGCGGGGTCTCCTACAATGAGCAGTTCTTC. Protein: CASSPTSGVSYNEQFF. The chain has TRBV27 and TRBJ2-1, with TRBD2 matching 11 bases. CDR3 length: 16 amino acids. CDR1 is MNHEY, CDR2 SMNVEV, per germline (reference sequence). V was clipped by 5 bases and J by 0 bases; unmatched bases: 3.

This chain links TRBV18 with TRBJ2-7, with TRBD1 matching 11 bases. Per the germline V gene, CDR1 is KGHSH and CDR2 is LQKENI. The V gene end was trimmed by 3 bases and the J gene end by 5 bases; junction bases not matched to a gene: 6. This CDR3 spans 15 amino acids. The CDR3 loop is CASSPPGQGENEQYF. CDR3 nucleotides: TGTGCCAGCTCACCGCCGGGACAGGGGGAGAACGAGCAGTACTTC.

This clonotype was counted ten times or more. The chain is built from TRBV11-2 and TRBJ2-7; 7 nucleotides match TRBD1. The junction had 6 bases not matched to a gene; V was cut back by 2 bases and J by 2 bases. The germline CDR1 and CDR2 sequences are SGHAT and FQNNGV. This CDR3 has 15 residues. CDR3 loop: CASSLLPGQPYEQYF. CDR3 sequence (DNA): TGTGCCAGCAGCTTATTACCGGGACAGCCCTACGAGCAGTACTTC.

There are many counts of this clonotype. The rearrangement uses TRBV18 and TRBJ2-7; D remains ambiguous. CDR1 and CDR2 (germline): KGHSH, LQKENI. Trimming left V 8 bases short and J 3 bases short, with 11 bases between. CDR3 length equals 12 residues. The DNA for the CDR3 is TGTGCCAGCAGCCCAGTAGGCTACGAGCAGTACTTC. It encodes CASSPVGYEQYF.

The table lists this clonotype with a count of one. This chain connects TRBV9 to TRBJ1-2; D is possibly TRBD1 (6 bases). The germline gives CDR1 SGDLS, CDR2 YYNGEE. Trimming cost V 7 bases and J 3 bases, with 22 bases left between them. The CDR3 runs 16 residues. This CDR3 reads CASRKGEVGWDYGYTF. In DNA form, the CDR3 reads TGTGCCAGCCGGAAGGGGGAGGTCGGTTGGGACTATGGCTACACCTTC.

The chain recombines TRBV6-2 or TRBV6-3 with TRBJ2-7; 7 bases fit TRBD1. V shed 6 bases, J shed 2 bases, and the junction held 10 bases outside the gene matches. Germline V gene sequence: CDR1 MNHEY, CDR2 SVGEGT. The CDR3 has 15 amino acids. Written as DNA, the CDR3 is TGTGCCAGCAGGCTTCCGGGACAGTCGACCTACGAGCAGTACTTC. This sequence encodes CASRLPGQSTYEQYF.

The V call is TRBV7-9, the J call TRBJ2-5; 8 bases line up with TRBD1. The germline V gene encodes CDR1 SEHNR and CDR2 FQNEAQ (reference sequence). CDR3 length: 15 amino acids. V was pared by 3 bases and J by 5 bases, with 8 bases of the junction left unmatched. The CDR3 here is CASSFPDRVIETQYF. The CDR3 nucleotides are TGTGCCAGCAGCTTTCCGGACAGGGTAATTGAGACCCAGTACTTC. Supplemented by reference TRBV7-9 and TRBJ2-5, the full variable domain reads DTGVSQNPRHKITKRGQNVTFRCDPISEHNRLYWYRQTLGQGPEFLTYFQNEAQLEKSRLLSDRFSAERPKGSFSTLEIQRTEQGDSAMYLCASSFPDRVIETQYFGPGTRLLVL.

This clonotype appeared many times. The chain joins TRBV3-1 to TRBJ1-1; D not resolved. This CDR3 is built from 11 residues. Germline CDR1 LGHDT, CDR2 YNNKEL (reference sequence). V shed 10 bases and J shed 8 bases, with 14 bases lying between them. DNA of the CDR3: TGTGCCACTGATTCCGGCGTAGAAGCTTTCTTT. Its protein is CATDSGVEAFF.

Turning to this clonotype: This may stem from a read error, because a much larger clone lies one nucleotide away. The rearrangement links TRBV12-3 or TRBV12-4 to TRBJ1-4, with 9 bases aligning to TRBD1. The CDR3 is 14 amino acids. The CDR3 is CASTKGQGREKPFF. In DNA, the CDR3 is TGTGCCAGCACCAAGGGACAGGGAAGAGAAAAACCGTTTTTT.

This clonotype came up many times. V is TRBV2 and J is TRBJ2-1; D unresolved. The germline V gene has CDR1 SNHLY and CDR2 FYNNEI. The CDR3 spans 13 residues. Trimming removed 7 bases at V and 2 bases at J, with 9 bases between. The CDR3: CASTGVAYNEQFF. The CDR3 bases are TGTGCCAGCACTGGGGTCGCCTACAATGAGCAGTTCTTC.